This T cell receptor (beta chain) was retrieved from a study of CD4 T cell repertoires in COVID-19. This clone is labeled medium-sized (0.01 to 0.1%). Antigen: not known. Antigen-reactive proliferating T cell lines came from CFSE-labeled cells given autologous monocytes and SARS-CoV-2 spike or nucleoprotein. Generated by immunoSEQ multiplex PCR, the TCRdb table keeps only in-frame clones and is missing some. In the table there are approximately 520 clones, about 20% of which are singletons. Germline values: CDR1 MGHRA, CDR2 YSYEKL. Trimming at V came to 5 bases and at J to 0 bases, leaving 13 bases not matched to a gene. The CDR3 sequence is 18 residues long.

This chain joins TRBV4-1 and TRBJ1-2, with 9 bases identical to TRBD1. This sequence was found in a human donor who had COVID-19. Sequenced material: central memory CD4+ T cells, cultured in vitro, taken after recovery from COVID-19. For the CDR3, the DNA is TGCGCCAGCAGCAACGAGCGGGCGACAGGGGGTTCTAACTATGGCTACACCTTC. This encodes CASSNERATGGSNYGYTF.